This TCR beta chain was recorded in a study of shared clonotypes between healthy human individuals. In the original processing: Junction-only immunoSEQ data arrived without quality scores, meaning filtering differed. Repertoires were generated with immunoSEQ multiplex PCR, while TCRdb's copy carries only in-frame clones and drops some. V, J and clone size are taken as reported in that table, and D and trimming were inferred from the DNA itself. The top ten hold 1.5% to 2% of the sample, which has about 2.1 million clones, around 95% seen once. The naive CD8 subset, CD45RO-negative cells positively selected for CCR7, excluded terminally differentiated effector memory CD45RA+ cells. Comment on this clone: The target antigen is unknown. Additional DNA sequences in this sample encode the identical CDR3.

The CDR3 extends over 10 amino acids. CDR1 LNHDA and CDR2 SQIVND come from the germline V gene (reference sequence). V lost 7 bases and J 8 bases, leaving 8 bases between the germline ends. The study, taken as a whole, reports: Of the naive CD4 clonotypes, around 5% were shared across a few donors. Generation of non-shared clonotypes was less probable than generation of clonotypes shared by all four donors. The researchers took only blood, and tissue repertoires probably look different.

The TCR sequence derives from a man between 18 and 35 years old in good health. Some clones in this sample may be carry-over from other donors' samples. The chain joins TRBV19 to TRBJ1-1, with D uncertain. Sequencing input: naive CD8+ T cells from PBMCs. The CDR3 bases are TGTGCCAGTACCGGCCTCGAAGCTTTCTTT. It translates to CASTGLEAFF.